Following are 29 T cell receptor beta chains from one sample sequenced in a study of high-grade serous ovarian cancer treatment subgroups. Assay used: immunoSEQ multiplex PCR; TCRdb lists only in-frame clones, some missing. Of 900 to 1,300 clones in the sample, roughly four fifths were seen once. Tumor tissue was taken before any definitive surgery or chemotherapy was given. Source material: tumor tissue. The receptors shown here come from a human donor with high-grade serous ovarian cancer.

The chain joins TRBV15 to TRBJ2-3, with 9 bases aligning to TRBD1. Looked up from germline, CDR1 is LNHNV and CDR2 is YYDKDF (reference sequence). CDR3 length: 14 amino acids. V lost 6 bases and J lost 3; bases outside the gene matches: 4. The CDR3 loop reads CATRRQGVTDTQYF. The CDR3 DNA is TGTGCCACCAGACGACAGGGGGTAACAGATACGCAGTATTTT.

The chain combines TRBV6-5 with TRBJ1-6; TRBD1 matches 7 bases. CDR1 MNHEY and CDR2 SVGAGI come from the germline V gene. V lost 7 bases to trimming and J lost 9 bases; unmatched junction nucleotides: 12. The CDR3 extends over 15 amino acids. Here the CDR3 reads CASTQGGSGGSPLHF. The CDR3, as DNA: TGTGCCAGCACCCAGGGGGGATCCGGCGGTTCACCCCTCCACTTT.

The chain has TRBV30 and TRBJ1-1; no reliable D call. V lost 2 bases and J 1 base, leaving 5 bases between the germline ends. This CDR3 region has 12 residues. Germline CDR1 GTSNPN, CDR2 SVGIG (reference sequence). Here the CDR3 DNA reads TGTGCCTGGAGTTTCTCGAACACTGAAGCTTTCTTT. Amino acids: CAWSFSNTEAFF.

This clone was observed once. The chain recombines TRBV4-1 with TRBJ2-1; TRBD2 aligns across 9 bases. The junction had 18 bases not matched to a gene; V was cut back by 0 bases and J by 9 bases. This CDR3 region has 19 residues. Germline CDR1 is MGHRA and CDR2 is YSYEKL. CDR3 DNA sequence: TGCGCCAGCAGCCAAGATACCGTGGGCGGGGGGGCAGGAGAAGCTGAGCAGTTCTTC. It encodes CASSQDTVGGGAGEAEQFF.

The CDR3 sequence is CASSLVPGGARTMNTEAFF. The CDR3 DNA reads TGCGCCAGCAGCTTGGTTCCAGGGGGAGCGCGAACAATGAACACTGAAGCTTTCTTT. V is TRBV5-1 and J is TRBJ1-1; TRBD1 agrees at 7 bases. J gave up 0 bases and V 0 bases, and 14 bases lay outside the gene matches. The CDR3 consists of 19 residues. Per the germline V gene, CDR1 is SGHRS and CDR2 is YFSETQ.

The chain combines TRBV29-1 with TRBJ2-2; no clear D. Per germline, CDR1 SQVTM and CDR2 ANQGSEA. The CDR3 has 14 residues. V lost 5 bases, J lost 4 bases, and 14 bases lay in between. CDR3 nucleotides: TGCAGCGTTTTGACTCTGGGTACCACCGGGGAGCTGTTTTTT. This codes for CSVLTLGTTGELFF.

This clone came up once. V and J are TRBV10-1 and TRBJ2-3; D perhaps matches TRBD1 (6 bases). The CDR3 spans 15 residues. The germline gives CDR1 WNHNN, CDR2 SYGVQD (reference sequence). Deletions cut 6 bases from V and 1 base from J, with 14 bases between. CDR3 sequence (DNA): TGCGCCAGCAGCCCCCGGGCAGGGGGCACAGATACGCAGTATTTT. Translated: CASSPRAGGTDTQYF.

V and J are TRBV5-1 and TRBJ2-3, with 15 bases that match TRBD2. The CDR3 runs 18 residues. The V gene's germline CDR1 is SGHRS and CDR2 YFSETQ. Germline trimming cut 3 bases from V and 6 bases from J; bases unmatched to any gene: 11. CDR3 DNA sequence: TGCGCCAGCAGCTCCGGGGGACTAGCGGGGGGATCTGGGGATACGCAGTATTTT. Amino acid sequence: CASSSGGLAGGSGDTQYF.

The chain recombines TRBV19 with TRBJ2-2; D possibly matches TRBD1 or TRBD2 (5 bases each). The CDR3 is made up of 15 amino acids. Germline V gene sequence: CDR1 LNHDA, CDR2 SQIVND (reference sequence). Trimming shortened V by 5 bases and J by 5 bases, and 15 bases separated the two germline ends. This chain's CDR3 is CASSPGTLRTGELFF. As DNA, the CDR3 is TGTGCCAGTAGTCCCGGGACCCTCAGGACCGGGGAGCTGTTTTTT.

The chain uses TRBV7-2 and TRBJ1-1; D might be TRBD1 (6 bases). Trimming pared 5 bases from V and 5 bases from J, leaving 18 bases between. CDR1 and CDR2 from the germline V gene are SGHTA and FQGNSA. The CDR3 has 15 residues. The CDR3 sequence is CASSGYGTRGTEAFF. The CDR3 DNA reads TGTGCCAGCAGCGGGTACGGGACTAGGGGGACTGAAGCTTTCTTT.

With regard to this clone: The sample holds other DNA sequences that translate to the same CDR3. V is TRBV18 and J is TRBJ1-1; TRBD1 might be the D (5 bases). Germline V CDR1 and CDR2: KGHSH, LQKENI. V was trimmed by 6 bases and J by 3 bases, leaving 20 bases between them. This CDR3 has 16 amino acids. Here the CDR3 reads CASSLQGDVRHTEAFF. CDR3 DNA sequence: TGTGCCAGCTCGCTTCAAGGGGATGTGAGGCACACTGAAGCTTTCTTT.

V is TRBV7-2 and J is TRBJ2-1; 10 positions match TRBD2. V shed 2 bases and J 2 bases; nucleotides not matched to a gene: 6. The CDR3 is 17 residues long. Germline CDR1 and CDR2: SGHTA and FQGNSA. The CDR3 DNA follows: TGTGCCAGCAGCTTAACTAGCGGGGCGCCTGCCTACAATGAGCAGTTCTTC. Its protein is CASSLTSGAPAYNEQFF.

The genes are TRBV15 and TRBJ2-7; 12 bases fit TRBD2. The trim removed 0 bases at V and 6 bases at J, leaving 15 bases unmatched. Per germline, CDR1 LNHNV and CDR2 YYDKDF (reference sequence). This CDR3 is built from 19 residues. CDR3 sequence reads: CATSRERQLAGGRRGEQYF. DNA of the CDR3: TGTGCCACCAGCAGAGAGCGTCAACTAGCGGGGGGCAGACGGGGCGAGCAGTACTTC.

The chain carries TRBV14 and TRBJ1-1; possible D gene TRBD1, 5 bases. CDR3 length: 14 residues. Per the germline V gene, CDR1 is SGHDN and CDR2 is FVKESK. V was pared by 4 bases and J by 11 bases, with 20 bases between. CDR3 nucleotide sequence: TGTGCCAGCAGCCGTGGGGGTTCGGCAGGGCATGCTTTCTTT. This encodes CASSRGGSAGHAFF.

The table lists this clone with a count of one. The chain recombines TRBV5-1 with TRBJ2-1, with D possibly being TRBD2 (7 bases). V was clipped by 3 bases and J by 8 bases, with 12 bases between them. The CDR3 runs 13 residues. Germline V gives CDR1 SGHRS, CDR2 YFSETQ. This CDR3 reads CASSWQGRDEQFF. The CDR3 DNA follows: TGCGCCAGCAGCTGGCAGGGGAGGGATGAGCAGTTCTTC.

In this sample, this clone turned up a few times. The chain links TRBV7-9 to TRBJ2-7, with a tentative D call TRBD1 (6 bases). The V gene lost 7 bases and the J gene lost 5 bases, with 18 bases spanning the gap. Germline values: CDR1 SEHNR, CDR2 FQNEAQ (reference sequence). The CDR3 is 14 amino acids. The DNA of the CDR3 is TGTGCCAGCACCCCAGAGACAGGTTTCGACGAGCAGTACTTC. Translating gives CASTPETGFDEQYF.

This clone was detected once. The chain links TRBV6-6 to TRBJ1-6; TRBD1 agrees at 10 bases. Losses at the gene ends were 5 bases for V and 8 bases for J; bases not matched to a gene: 9. CDR1 and CDR2 from the germline V gene are MNHNY and SVGAGI (reference sequence). CDR3 size: 16 residues. CDR3 residues: CASSTPRQGAYSPLHF. In nucleotides, the CDR3 is TGTGCCAGCAGTACACCCCGACAGGGGGCTTATTCACCCCTCCACTTT.

The V call is TRBV2, the J call TRBJ1-3; D is ambiguous. Trimming removed 6 bases from V and 0 bases from J, with 12 bases in between. This CDR3 is 15 amino acids long. In germline, CDR1 is SNHLY, CDR2 FYNNEI. The CDR3 sequence is CASSTVESSGNTIYF. The CDR3 region has the DNA TGTGCCAGCAGCACTGTTGAAAGCTCTGGAAACACCATATATTTT.

This clone came up once. The CDR3: CASSVGPTYEQYF. The CDR3, as DNA: TGTGCCAGCAGTGTAGGACCGACCTACGAGCAGTACTTC. The chain links TRBV6-1 to TRBJ2-7; D not certain. The CDR3 is made up of 13 amino acids. The V and J ends lost 4 bases and 2 bases respectively, with 9 bases between them. CDR1 and CDR2 from the germline V gene are MNHNS and SASEGT.

This clone was detected only once. The CDR3 loop reads CASSESSWGGVHFTDTQYF. The CDR3 DNA reads as TGCGCCAGCAGTGAGTCAAGCTGGGGAGGGGTTCATTTCACAGATACGCAGTATTTT. This chain uses TRBV10-2 with TRBJ2-3; 7 positions match TRBD2. Germline lookup yields CDR1 WSHSY and CDR2 SAAADI. The J segment lost 2 bases and the V segment lost 0 bases, leaving 14 bases of the junction unmatched. The CDR3 extends over 19 amino acids.

This clone was seen just once. The chain combines TRBV9 with TRBJ2-3; 7 bases fit TRBD2. CDR3 size: 15 residues. V shed 0 bases and J 1 base; nucleotides not matched to a gene: 2. CDR1 and CDR2 (germline): SGDLS, YYNGEE. CDR3 loop: CASSVGLAGTDTQYF. DNA for the CDR3: TGTGCCAGCAGCGTAGGGCTAGCGGGCACAGATACGCAGTATTTT. The variable domain in full, completed from reference TRBV9 and TRBJ2-3, reads DSGVTQTPKHLITATGQRVTLRCSPRSGDLSVYWYQQSLDQGLQFLIQYYNGEERAKGNILERFSAQQFPDLHSELNLSSLELGDSALYFCASSVGLAGTDTQYFGPGTRLTVL.

The J gene is TRBJ2-5, the V gene TRBV19; TRBD2 matches 11 bases. CDR3 length: 15 residues. V shed 4 bases, J shed 4 bases, and the junction held 5 bases outside the gene matches. Germline V gene lookup returns CDR1 LNHDA and CDR2 SQIVND (reference sequence). The CDR3 is CASSRASGGTETQYF. Here the CDR3 DNA reads TGTGCCAGTAGTAGAGCTAGCGGGGGGACAGAGACCCAGTACTTC.

The genes are TRBV7-2 and TRBJ2-5, with 11 bases identical to TRBD1. Germline V lookup: CDR1 SGHTA, CDR2 FQGNSA. The CDR3 has 17 amino acids. J lost 4 bases, V lost 5 bases, and 12 bases had no gene match. CDR3 nucleotides: TGTGCCAGCAGCGCAACCGGACAGGGGGCCTATGTAGAGACCCAGTACTTC. This encodes CASSATGQGAYVETQYF.

CDR3 bases: TGTGCCAGCAGCCCAGGCCGGGGGCCGCACTATGGCTACACCTTC. Protein product: CASSPGRGPHYGYTF. The V gene is TRBV7-8, the J gene TRBJ1-2; maybe TRBD1 (6 bases). V lost 5 bases, J lost 3 bases, and 16 bases lay in between. The germline V gene encodes CDR1 SGHVS and CDR2 FQNEAQ. The CDR3 runs to 15 residues.

This clone was seen just once. This chain connects TRBV9 to TRBJ2-3, with 9 bases identical to TRBD2. The CDR3 sequence is 18 residues long. CDR1 and CDR2 (germline): SGDLS, YYNGEE. With 2 bases clipped from V and 0 bases from J, the junction kept 10 bases outside the gene matches. The CDR3 coding sequence is TGTGCCAGCAGCGTCAGAGGCGCTAGCGGGGTTAGCACAGATACGCAGTATTTT. Its protein product is CASSVRGASGVSTDTQYF.

The genes are TRBV6-1 and TRBJ1-3; no firm D call. This CDR3 is built from 15 residues. With 2 bases removed from V and 4 bases from J, the gap between germline ends came to 12 bases. CDR1 and CDR2 (germline): MNHNS, SASEGT. Here the CDR3 DNA reads TGTGCCAGCAGTGAAACCACCTACGGGGGAAACACCATATATTTT. Translated, it gives CASSETTYGGNTIYF.

The chain joins TRBV4-1 to TRBJ1-3; D gene ambiguous. CDR1 MGHRA and CDR2 YSYEKL come from the germline V gene. The CDR3 is 14 amino acids. V shed 2 bases and J shed 0 bases, with 5 bases lying between them. The CDR3 loop reads CASSQQVSGNTIYF. The DNA of the CDR3 is TGCGCCAGCAGCCAACAGGTCTCTGGAAACACCATATATTTT.

The chain combines TRBV6-5 with TRBJ1-2; maybe TRBD1 (6 bases). Trimming stripped 4 bases from V and 8 bases from J, with 17 bases between. CDR3 length equals 14 residues. CDR1 MNHEY and CDR2 SVGAGI come from the germline V gene. CDR3 in amino acids: CASSFFIGQGGYTF. The CDR3 coding sequence is TGTGCCAGCAGTTTTTTCATCGGGCAGGGGGGCTACACCTTC.

The CDR3 is CASSIRQGDYGYTF. CDR3 in DNA: TGTGCCAGCAGTATACGACAGGGGGACTATGGCTACACCTTC. The genes are TRBV27 and TRBJ1-2; 9 positions agree with TRBD1. CDR1 and CDR2 (germline): MNHEY, SMNVEV (reference sequence). Trimming took 5 bases from V and 3 from J; bases not matched to a gene: 4. The CDR3 has 14 amino acids.